What follows are 4 T cell receptor beta chains derived from one specimen sequenced in a study of graft-versus-host responses after intestinal transplantation (dated by TCRdb to 2020 to 2023). The method was the immunoSEQ multiplex PCR assay. Held by TCRdb, this immuneACCESS table contains in-frame sequences only and omits some clones. Under half of the omission traces to an unresolved V gene where checked; the cause of the rest is unknown. The sample has some 96,000 clones on record, around 90% of them singletons. The ten largest make up approximately 16% of the sample. Sample: PBMCs, taken 453 days after intestinal transplant. Receptor source: a human patient who received an intestinal transplant, so some T cells may come from the graft donor.

The rearrangement links TRBV29-1 to TRBJ1-2; 9 nucleotides agree with TRBD1. In germline, CDR1 is SQVTM, CDR2 ANQGSEA. J gave up 3 bases and V 7 bases, and 6 bases lay outside the gene matches. The CDR3 is 13 residues long. As DNA, the CDR3 is TGCAGCGCCACAGGGGGCGGGGACTATGGCTACACCTTC. Translation: CSATGGGDYGYTF.

The chain has TRBV5-1 and TRBJ2-7; D may correspond to TRBD1 or TRBD2 (5 bases each). Germline values: CDR1 SGHRS, CDR2 YFSETQ. The CDR3 contains 18 residues. Trimming shortened V by 4 bases and J by 3 bases, and 26 bases separated the two germline ends. CDR3 residues: CASSRRPGDLISRYEQYF. The CDR3 bases are TGCGCCAGCAGCCGGCGCCCCGGGGACCTTATTTCCCGCTACGAGCAGTACTTC.

This clone was observed a single time. The chain links TRBV7-8 to TRBJ1-1; D perhaps matches TRBD1 (5 bases). Germline V gives CDR1 SGHVS, CDR2 FQNEAQ. Trimming pared 3 bases from V and 5 bases from J, leaving 10 bases between. CDR3 length equals 13 residues. The CDR3: CASSFPRGTEAFF. The CDR3 DNA reads TGTGCCAGCAGCTTCCCGCGGGGGACTGAAGCTTTCTTT.

The chain employs TRBV29-1 and TRBJ2-1, with TRBD2 identical over 14 bases. With V trimmed by 4 bases and J by 0 bases, 8 bases remained unmatched. CDR3 length: 18 amino acids. The germline CDR1 and CDR2 sequences are SQVTM and ANQGSEA. The CDR3 is CSVVGLAGGKSSYNEQFF. In DNA, the CDR3 is TGCAGCGTTGTTGGACTAGCGGGGGGTAAGAGCTCCTACAATGAGCAGTTCTTC.